Presented here are 10 T cell receptor beta chains from one specimen sequenced in a study of cytomegalovirus exposure and HLA in healthy donors. The repertoire was sequenced with immunoSEQ multiplex PCR; TCRdb's copy has only in-frame clones and lacks some. Of 200,000 to 300,000 clones listed, about 83% are singletons. Sequencing was performed on PBMCs. Source of these receptors: a man aged 18 to 29 in good health and CMV-seronegative.

The chain uses TRBV28 and TRBJ1-6; D may be TRBD1 (5 bases). This CDR3 is built from 14 residues. With 3 bases removed from V and 10 bases from J, the gap between germline ends came to 13 bases. From germline, CDR1 is MDHEN and CDR2 SYDVKM. In DNA, the CDR3 is TGTGCCAGCAGTTTGACCAGGGTGGAATCACCCCTCCACTTT. This translates into CASSLTRVESPLHF. Variable domain in full (rest from reference TRBV28 and TRBJ1-6): DVKVTQSSRYLVKRTGEKVFLECVQDMDHENMFWYRQDPGLGLRLIYFSYDVKMKEKGDIPEGYSVSREKKERFSLILESASTNQTSMYLCASSLTRVESPLHFGNGTRLTVT.

The chain is built from TRBV10-1 and TRBJ2-5; TRBD2 matches at 7 bases. Looked up from germline, CDR1 is WNHNN and CDR2 is SYGVQD (reference sequence). The CDR3 sequence is 14 residues long. Trimming removed 5 bases from V and 3 bases from J; junction bases left unmatched: 6. The CDR3 DNA reads as TGCGCCAGCAGTTCGACCAGCGGGGAAGAGACCCAGTACTTC. Translation: CASSSTSGEETQYF.

J is TRBJ2-1 and V is TRBV7-2, with 15 bases lining up with TRBD2. The V gene's germline CDR1 is SGHTA and CDR2 FQGNSA. Germline trimming cut 5 bases from V and 10 bases from J; bases unmatched to any gene: 6. The length of the CDR3 is 15 residues. CDR3 DNA sequence: TGTGCCAGCAGCATGGGACTAGCGGGAGGACGAGAGCAGTTCTTC. Encoded protein: CASSMGLAGGREQFF.

In this sample, this clone turned up once. The chain couples TRBV6-1 to TRBJ1-3; 8 bases fit TRBD1. The V gene's germline CDR1 is MNHNS and CDR2 SASEGT. V was pared by 3 bases and J by 2 bases, with 6 bases of the junction left unmatched. This CDR3 is 16 amino acids long. CDR3 residues: CASSEHSTGAGNTIYF. The CDR3 bases are TGTGCCAGCAGTGAGCACTCGACAGGGGCTGGAAACACCATATATTTT.

The chain employs TRBV5-5 and TRBJ2-3; weak D call: TRBD2 (5 bases). This CDR3 has 12 amino acids. Germline CDR1 is SGHKS and CDR2 is YYEKEE (reference sequence). Trimming took off 0 bases at V and 6 bases at J, with 5 bases between the two ends. The CDR3 DNA reads as TGTGCCAGCAGCTTGGGGAGGGATACGCAGTATTTT. Protein product: CASSLGRDTQYF.

This clone was detected a few times. This chain connects TRBV9 to TRBJ2-7, with TRBD2 matching 10 bases. After removal of 0 bases from V and 7 bases from J, the junction contained 10 bases not matched to a gene. The V gene's germline CDR1 is SGDLS and CDR2 YYNGEE. This CDR3 is built from 16 residues. The CDR3 loop is CASSVGPAGGPGEQYF. Written as DNA, the CDR3 is TGTGCCAGCAGCGTAGGACCAGCGGGAGGGCCAGGGGAGCAGTACTTC.

The V call is TRBV5-5, the J call TRBJ1-1; weak D call: TRBD1 (5 bases). Trimming pared 3 bases from V and 1 base from J, leaving 7 bases between. The CDR3 is 13 residues long. CDR1 and CDR2 from the germline V gene are SGHKS and YYEKEE (reference sequence). This CDR3 is CASSYTGNTEAFF. CDR3 DNA: TGTGCCAGCAGCTATACAGGGAACACTGAAGCTTTCTTT.

The chain uses TRBV5-1 and TRBJ2-7, with 11 bases matching TRBD1. J lost 6 bases, V lost 5 bases, and 10 bases had no gene match. This CDR3 is built from 15 residues. Germline values: CDR1 SGHRS, CDR2 YFSETQ. In nucleotides, the CDR3 is TGCGCCAGCAGACCAACCGGGACAGGGGGGTTCGAGCAGTACTTC. It yields the protein CASRPTGTGGFEQYF. The variable domain in full, with the rest retrieved from reference TRBV5-1 and TRBJ2-7, is KAGVTQTPRYLIKTRGQQVTLSCSPISGHRSVSWYQQTPGQGLQFLFEYFSETQRNKGNFPGRFSGRQFSNSRSEMNVSTLELGDSALYLCASRPTGTGGFEQYFGPGTRLTVT.

V gene TRBV7-2 combines with J gene TRBJ2-7, with a weak D call TRBD2 (6 bases). The CDR3 covers 13 residues. The ends were cut back, 4 bases at V and 5 bases at J, with 12 bases in the middle. Germline CDR1 reads SGHTA; CDR2 reads FQGNSA. CDR3 protein: CASSSRGLDEQYF. For the CDR3, the DNA is TGTGCCAGCAGCTCCCGGGGACTGGACGAGCAGTACTTC.

This CDR3 is CASSLVDRYNSPLHF. CDR3 coding DNA: TGTGCCAGCAGCTTGGTGGACAGGTATAATTCACCCCTCCACTTT. This chain uses TRBV5-6 with TRBJ1-6; TRBD1 agrees at 7 bases. The V gene end was trimmed by 0 bases and the J gene end by 4 bases; junction bases not matched to a gene: 1. Germline V lookup: CDR1 SGHDT, CDR2 YYEEEE. The CDR3 runs 15 residues.